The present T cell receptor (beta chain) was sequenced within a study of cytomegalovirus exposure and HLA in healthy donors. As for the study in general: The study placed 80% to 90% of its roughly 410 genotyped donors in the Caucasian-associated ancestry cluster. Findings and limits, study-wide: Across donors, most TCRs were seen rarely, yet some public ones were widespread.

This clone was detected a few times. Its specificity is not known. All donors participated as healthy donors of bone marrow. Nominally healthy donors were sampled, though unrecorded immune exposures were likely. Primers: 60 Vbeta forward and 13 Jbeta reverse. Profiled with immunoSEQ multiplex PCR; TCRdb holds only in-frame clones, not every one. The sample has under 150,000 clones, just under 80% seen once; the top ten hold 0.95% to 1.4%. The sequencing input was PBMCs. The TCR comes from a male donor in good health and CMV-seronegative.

The CDR3 sequence: CASSPYEGQGTEAFF. CDR3 bases: TGTGCCAGCTCACCCTACGAGGGACAGGGCACTGAAGCTTTCTTT. V and J are TRBV18 and TRBJ1-1, with 9 bases aligning to TRBD1. The CDR3 has 15 residues. Germline lookup yields CDR1 KGHSH and CDR2 LQKENI. J was trimmed by 4 bases and V by 3 bases; bases with no gene match: 6.